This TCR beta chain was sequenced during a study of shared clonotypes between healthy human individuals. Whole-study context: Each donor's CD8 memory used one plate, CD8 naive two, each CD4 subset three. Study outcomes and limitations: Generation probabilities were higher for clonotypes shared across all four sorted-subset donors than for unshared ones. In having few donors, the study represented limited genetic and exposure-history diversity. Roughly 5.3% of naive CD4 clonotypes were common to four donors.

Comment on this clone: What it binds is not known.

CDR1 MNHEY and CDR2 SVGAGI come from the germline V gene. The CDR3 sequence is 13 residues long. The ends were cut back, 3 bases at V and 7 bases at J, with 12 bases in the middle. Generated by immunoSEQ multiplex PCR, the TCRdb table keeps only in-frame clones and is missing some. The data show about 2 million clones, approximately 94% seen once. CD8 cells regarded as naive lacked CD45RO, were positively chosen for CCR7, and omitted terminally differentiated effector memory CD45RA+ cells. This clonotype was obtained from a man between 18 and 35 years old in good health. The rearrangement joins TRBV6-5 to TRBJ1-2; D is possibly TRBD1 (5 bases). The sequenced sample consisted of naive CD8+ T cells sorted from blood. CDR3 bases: TGTGCCAGCAGTTATGGCAGGGCAACTGGCTACACCTTC. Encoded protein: CASSYGRATGYTF.